This TCR beta chain was recovered during a study of long-term antiretroviral therapy in people with HIV (dated by TCRdb to 2022 to 2024). Describing the broader study: The earliest samples were collected roughly a decade before the 2015 WHO recommendation for immediate ART, at a time when ART was usually postponed until CD4 counts fell. A retrospective serial study tested whether ART initiation and durable HIV suppression were associated with changes in peripheral blood TRB repertoire composition and diversity. The cohort contributed roughly 190 cryopreserved PBMC samples from a few dozen adults with confirmed HIV infection, collected serially over a mean of around 6 years (range 1-12). About 40% of the roughly 30 participants with HIV were female. No cross-contamination during QIAcube processing was seen in test extractions of a monoclonal T-cell line run alongside around 30 polyclonal samples.

The immunoSEQ hsTCRB v3.0 assay was used at survey level resolution to sequence the TRB variable region. The target sequencing depth for TRB was about 40,000-55,000 T-cell genomes per sample. An Illumina MiSeq with a v3 150-cycle kit was used to sequence the pooled TRB libraries. For the original study's pipeline: Repertoire analysis ran in R within a reproducible Nextflow workflow covering QC, data transformation and analysis. LymphoSeq2, an R package for exploring AIRR-Seq data, was used to implement custom analyses. A few samples that yielded fewer than 5000 total TRB sequences were excluded, so that around 190 HIV repertoires were analyzed. Of the roughly 180 retained HIV repertoires, under 65 were collected before and around 130 after ART initiation. Repertoires were downsampled to 5000 TRB nucleotide sequences, and summary statistics were averaged over 100 downsampling iterations. Only TRB sequences with CDR3 regions of at least seven amino acids were retained for analysis. A Shannon entropy-derived clonality score and the Gini coefficient were used to measure diversity. In the repertoire networks, any two of the top 5000 CDR3 amino acid sequences were connected whenever the two sequences differed by an edit distance of one. For TRB CDR3 amino acid sequences, GLIPH2 was used to predict antigen specificity groups and MHC restriction. Known CMV, EBV, HIV or tissue antigen associations were flagged by matching CDR3 amino acid sequences against VDJdb and McPAS-TCR. Pre-ART, post-ART and control groups were compared with Wilcoxon signed-rank tests and Holm-Bonferroni correction. This immuneACCESS table, as held by TCRdb, lists in-frame sequences with V and J called but not all clones. Of the missing ones, under half trace to an unresolved V gene in checked studies; the others have no known cause. That table gives V, J and clone size, and the DNA gave D and trimming. For this sample there are approximately 11,000 clones; around nine tenths appear just once. Around 21% of the sample rests with the top ten.

The V end loses 8 bases and the J end loses 4 bases, and a stretch of 18 bases separates them. The CDR3 contains 15 residues, cysteine and phenylalanine counted. Kept here is only the CDR3 DNA, which spans 45 bases and is read in frame from base 1. The germline V gene yields MNHEY for CDR1 and SVGAGI for CDR2. Paper-wide results and their limitations: Inferences about post-ART repertoire changes were limited because no data were available on ART adherence, viral resistance or therapy changes. Unsorted PBMC were profiled instead of sorted CD4+ and CD8+ T cells because pre-ART samples had limited cell numbers. HIV repertoires had narrower CDR3 length ranges than controls, and the network structure suggested an antigen-experienced repertoire that shifted only slightly toward naive after ART. ART initiation was associated with a significant increase in TRB diversity, but diversity stayed significantly below transplant donor controls even after long-term ART. The repertoire was dominated across all time points by expanded TRB clones identified before ART initiation, although this dominance was seen to fluctuate and to decrease in many PLHIV after ART. Since PBMC availability was limited, sequencing covered only the TCR beta chain, with no alpha chain pairing. The samples span the years 2004 to 2017, and the ART regimens used may be less effective than current regimens.

A remark on this clone: Its antigen remains undetermined. Base qualities are not provided; no much larger clone lies one nucleotide away.

To be included, a participant needed at least one PBMC sample from before ART initiation plus at least two post-ART samples. Treatment was received in the United States of America by all participants with HIV. Cryopreserved samples of 1-10 million PBMC were thawed and washed before DNA extraction. At the time of the earliest PBMC sample, participants with HIV were aged between about 20 and 60 years. Each participant contributed PBMC samples from 1-4 timepoints before ART initiation and 2-8 timepoints after ART initiation, with a median of 7 samples. Serial HIV viral load, CD4+ T-cell count, ART history and demographic data were obtained for every participant. Using a Qiagen kit on a QIAcube, genomic DNA was extracted from unsorted PBMC, with samples processed in batches of 12.

The chain is encoded by TRBV6-5 joined to TRBJ1-5, and possibly TRBD1, on 5 matching bases. Here the sequenced sample was unsorted PBMCs, taken 0.2 years before starting antiretroviral therapy. This TCR came from a middle-aged woman with HIV. Read as DNA, the sequence is TGTGCCAGCTCCCCATCGGGCAGGGCTAATCAGCCCCAGCATTTT. Its amino acids are CASSPSGRANQPQHF.